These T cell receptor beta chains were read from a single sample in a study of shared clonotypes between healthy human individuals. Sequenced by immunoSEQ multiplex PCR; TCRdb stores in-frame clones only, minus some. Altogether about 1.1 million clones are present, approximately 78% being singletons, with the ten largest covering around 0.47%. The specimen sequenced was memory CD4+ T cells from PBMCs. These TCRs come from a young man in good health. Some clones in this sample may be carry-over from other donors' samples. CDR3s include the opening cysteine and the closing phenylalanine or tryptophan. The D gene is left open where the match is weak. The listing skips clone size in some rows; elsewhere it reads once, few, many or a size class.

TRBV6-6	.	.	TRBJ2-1	CASTPRVGSNEQFF	TGTGCCAGCACCCCCCGGGTCGGCAGCAATGAGCAGTTCTTC
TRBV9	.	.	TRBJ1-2	CASSFHQGGGYTF	TGTGCCAGCAGCTTCCATCAGGGTGGCGGCTACACCTTC
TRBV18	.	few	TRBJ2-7	CASSPVSTPYEQYF	TGTGCCAGCTCACCAGTGTCTACTCCTTACGAGCAGTACTTC
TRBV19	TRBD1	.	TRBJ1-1	CASRRDSYIMNTEAFF	TGTGCCAGTAGACGGGACAGTTATATCATGAACACTGAAGCTTTCTTT
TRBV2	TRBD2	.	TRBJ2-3	CASSTLRTSGNADTQYF	TGTGCCAGCAGTACTCTTCGGACTAGCGGGAATGCAGATACGCAGTATTTT
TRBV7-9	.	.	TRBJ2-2	CATSGDSGELFF	TGTGCCACCTCCGGGGACTCCGGGGAGCTGTTTTTT
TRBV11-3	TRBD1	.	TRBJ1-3	CASSTGGAEATIYF	TGTGCCAGCAGCACAGGGGGCGCCGAGGCCACCATATATTTT
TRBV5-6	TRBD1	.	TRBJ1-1	CASRTGLTEAFF	TGTGCCAGCAGGACAGGGTTGACTGAAGCTTTCTTT
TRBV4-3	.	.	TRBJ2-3	CASSRFVTDTQYF	TGCGCCAGCAGCCGATTCGTCACAGATACGCAGTATTTT
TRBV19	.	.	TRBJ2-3	CASQLAPGYYTDTQYF	TGTGCCAGCCAGTTGGCGCCGGGATACTACACAGATACGCAGTATTTT
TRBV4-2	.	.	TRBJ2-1	CASSPGSGGGLSEQFF	TGTGCCAGCAGCCCAGGGTCGGGAGGGGGCTTGAGTGAGCAGTTCTTC
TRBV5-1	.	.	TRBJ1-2	CASSLEDRDGYTF	TGCGCCAGCAGCTTGGAGGACAGAGACGGCTACACCTTC
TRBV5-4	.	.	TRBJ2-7	CASSLDGLSYEQYF	TGTGCCAGCAGCTTGGACGGGCTCTCCTACGAGCAGTACTTC
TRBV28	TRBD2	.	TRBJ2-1	CASIRGLAGNNEQFF	TGTGCCAGCATTCGGGGACTAGCGGGCAACAATGAGCAGTTCTTC
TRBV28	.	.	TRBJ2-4	CASSSGGEDRGYRVHF	TGTGCCAGCAGTTCTGGGGGGGAAGACAGGGGATACCGTGTGCACTTC
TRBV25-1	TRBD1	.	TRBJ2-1	CASSRGTGNTNEQFF	TGTGCCAGCAGTAGAGGGACAGGGAACACCAATGAGCAGTTCTTC
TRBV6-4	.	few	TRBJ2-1	CASSQDPKNSYNEQFF	TGTGCCAGCAGTCAGGACCCTAAAAACTCCTACAATGAGCAGTTCTTC
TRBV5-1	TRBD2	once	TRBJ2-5	CASSSGGRAEETQYF	TGCGCCAGCAGCTCTGGCGGGAGGGCCGAAGAGACCCAGTACTTC
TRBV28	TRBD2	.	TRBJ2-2	CASSLSVGGISTGELFF	TGTGCCAGCAGTTTATCAGTGGGAGGGATAAGCACCGGGGAGCTGTTTTTT
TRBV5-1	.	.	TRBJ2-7	CASSLEGWPGPLSYEQYF	TGCGCCAGCAGCTTGGAGGGCTGGCCGGGACCCCTCTCCTACGAGCAGTACTTC
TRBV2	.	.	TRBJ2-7	CASSWEEGKQYF	TGTGCCAGCAGTTGGGAGGAGGGTAAGCAGTACTTC
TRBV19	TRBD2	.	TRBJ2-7	CASSIDYGTSGPYEQYF	TGTGCCAGTAGTATAGATTATGGGACTAGCGGTCCCTACGAGCAGTACTTC
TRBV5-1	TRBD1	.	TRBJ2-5	CASRTGTTQETQYF	TGCGCCAGCCGGACAGGGACAACTCAAGAGACCCAGTACTTC
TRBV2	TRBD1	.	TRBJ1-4	CASRRQGLGEKLFF	TGTGCCAGCAGGAGACAGGGGCTTGGAGAAAAACTGTTTTTT
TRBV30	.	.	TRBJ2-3	CAWSRLRTDTQYF	TGTGCCTGGAGTCGGCTTCGCACAGATACGCAGTATTTT
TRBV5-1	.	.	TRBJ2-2	CASRAPGHGTGELFF	TGCGCCAGCAGGGCTCCGGGGCACGGCACCGGGGAGCTGTTTTTT
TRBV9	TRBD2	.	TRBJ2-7	CASSGGLAGGSYEQYF	TGTGCCAGCAGCGGCGGACTAGCGGGCGGCTCCTACGAGCAGTACTTC
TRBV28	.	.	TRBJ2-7	CASRLGHRVYEQYF	TGTGCCAGCAGGCTCGGACACCGAGTCTACGAGCAGTACTTC
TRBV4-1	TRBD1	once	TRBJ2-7	CASSQTPRQGVSEQYF	TGCGCCAGCAGCCAGACACCCAGACAGGGGGTTAGCGAGCAGTACTTC
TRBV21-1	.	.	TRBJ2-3	CASSIPRGTGVTDTQYF	TGTGCCAGCAGCATCCCCCGCGGGACAGGGGTCACAGATACGCAGTATTTT
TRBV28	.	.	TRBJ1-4	CAGGSGTTNEKLFF	TGTGCCGGGGGGTCGGGGACAACTAATGAAAAACTGTTTTTT
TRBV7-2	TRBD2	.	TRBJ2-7	CASSPGLAEYYEQYF	TGTGCCAGCAGCCCCGGACTAGCGGAATACTACGAGCAGTACTTC
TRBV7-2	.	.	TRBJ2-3	CASSLFGRVTDTQYF	TGTGCCAGCAGCTTATTCGGGAGAGTTACAGATACGCAGTATTTT
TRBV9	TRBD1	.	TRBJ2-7	CASSVGGGWDSSYEQYF	TGTGCCAGCAGCGTAGGAGGCGGGTGGGACAGCTCCTACGAGCAGTACTTC
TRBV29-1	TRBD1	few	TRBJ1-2	CSVDHTSGQGNYGYTF	TGCAGCGTTGATCACACATCCGGACAGGGGAACTATGGCTACACCTTC
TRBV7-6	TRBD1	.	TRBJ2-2	CASSFLDRGRMDTGELFF	TGTGCCAGCAGCTTTCTGGACAGGGGGCGCATGGACACCGGGGAGCTGTTTTTT
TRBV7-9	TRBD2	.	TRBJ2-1	CASSPTAGSSYNEQFF	TGTGCCAGCAGCCCGACAGCGGGGAGCTCCTACAATGAGCAGTTCTTC
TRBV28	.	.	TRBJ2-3	CASSLAGLRTDTQYF	TGTGCCAGCAGTTTGGCAGGGCTCCGCACAGATACGCAGTATTTT